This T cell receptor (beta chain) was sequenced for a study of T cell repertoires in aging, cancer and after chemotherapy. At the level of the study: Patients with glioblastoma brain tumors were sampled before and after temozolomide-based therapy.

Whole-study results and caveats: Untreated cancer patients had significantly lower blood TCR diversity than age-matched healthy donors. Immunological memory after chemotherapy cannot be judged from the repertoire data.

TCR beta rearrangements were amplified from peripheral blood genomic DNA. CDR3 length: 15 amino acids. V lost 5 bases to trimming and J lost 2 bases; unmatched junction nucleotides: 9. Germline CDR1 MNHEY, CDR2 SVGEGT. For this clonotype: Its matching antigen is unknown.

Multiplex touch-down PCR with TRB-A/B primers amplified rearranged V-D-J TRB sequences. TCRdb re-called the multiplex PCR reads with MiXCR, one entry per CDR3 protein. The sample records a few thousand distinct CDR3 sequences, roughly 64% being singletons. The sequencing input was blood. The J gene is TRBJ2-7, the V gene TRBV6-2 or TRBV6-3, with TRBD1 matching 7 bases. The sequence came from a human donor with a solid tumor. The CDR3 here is CASSEPGQDPYEQYF. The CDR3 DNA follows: TGTGCCAGCAGTGAACCCGGACAGGATCCCTACGAGCAGTACTTC.